The present entry profiles one T cell receptor (beta chain) with its context. The antigen remains undetermined. Individual cDNA molecules received unique molecular identifiers during library preparation. Via MiXCR, TCRdb re-called the 5' RACE reads, giving one row per CDR3 protein. Of tens of thousands of distinct CDR3 sequences detected, about an eighth appear once; the ten largest clones hold 6% to 7%. The data belong to a study of early T cells in non-severe SARS-CoV-2 infection. Study outcomes and limitations: Private and CD4 specificities were missed by VDJdb matching, which favored anti-spike CD8 responses.

The V and J ends lost 0 bases and 2 bases respectively, with 12 bases between them. Germline CDR1 and CDR2: GTSNPN and SVGIG (reference sequence). This CDR3 has 15 amino acids. This sequence originates from an adult who was a healthcare worker with PCR-confirmed SARS-CoV-2 infection or an uninfected control (not recorded which). The sample comprised whole blood. The chain links TRBV30 to TRBJ2-3, with D possibly matching TRBD2 (6 bases). As DNA, the CDR3 is TGTGCCTGGAGTGTTGTAGCGGCCAACACAGATACGCAGTATTTT. Its translation: CAWSVVAANTDTQYF. Filled out from reference TRBV30 and TRBJ2-3, the complete variable domain reads SQTIHQWPATLVQPVGSPLSLECTVEGTSNPNLYWYRQAAGRGLQLLFYSVGIGQISSEVPQNLSASRPQDRQFILSSKKLLLSDSGFYLCAWSVVAANTDTQYFGPGTRLTVL.